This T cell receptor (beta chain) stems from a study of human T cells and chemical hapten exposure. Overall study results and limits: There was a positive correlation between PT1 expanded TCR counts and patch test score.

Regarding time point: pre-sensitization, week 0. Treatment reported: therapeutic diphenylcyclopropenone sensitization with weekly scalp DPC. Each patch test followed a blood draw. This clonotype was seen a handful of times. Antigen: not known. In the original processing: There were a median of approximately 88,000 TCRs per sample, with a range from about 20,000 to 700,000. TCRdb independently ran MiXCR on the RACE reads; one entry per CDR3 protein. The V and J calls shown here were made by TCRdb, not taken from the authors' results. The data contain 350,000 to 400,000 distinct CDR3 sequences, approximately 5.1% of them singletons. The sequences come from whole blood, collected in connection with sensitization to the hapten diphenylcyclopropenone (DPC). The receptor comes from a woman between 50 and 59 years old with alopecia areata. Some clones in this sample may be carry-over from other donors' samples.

In DNA form, the CDR3 reads TGTGCCAGCAGTTGGGACAGGAGGTTGGCAGATACGCAGTATTTT. Protein product: CASSWDRRLADTQYF. This sequence joins TRBV28 and TRBJ2-3, with 8 bases that match TRBD1. The CDR3 is 15 residues long. J lost 4 bases, V lost 4 bases, and 7 bases had no gene match. The germline V gene encodes CDR1 MDHEN and CDR2 SYDVKM.